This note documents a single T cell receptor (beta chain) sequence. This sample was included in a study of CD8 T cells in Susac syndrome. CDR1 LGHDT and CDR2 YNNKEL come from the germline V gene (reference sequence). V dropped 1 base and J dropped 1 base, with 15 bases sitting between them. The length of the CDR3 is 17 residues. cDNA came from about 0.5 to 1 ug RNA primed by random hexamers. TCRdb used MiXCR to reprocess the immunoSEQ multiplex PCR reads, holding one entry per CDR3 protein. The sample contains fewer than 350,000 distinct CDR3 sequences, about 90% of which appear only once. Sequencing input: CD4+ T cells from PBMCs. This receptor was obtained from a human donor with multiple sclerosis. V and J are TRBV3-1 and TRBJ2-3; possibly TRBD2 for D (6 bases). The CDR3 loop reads CASSQGPIGGGTDTQYF. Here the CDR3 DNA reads TGTGCCAGCAGCCAAGGGCCCATTGGAGGGGGCACAGATACGCAGTATTTT.